Reported below is one T cell receptor beta chain. Its antigen is currently unknown. This entry belongs to a study of CD8 T cells in Susac syndrome. The CDR3 runs 14 residues. From germline, CDR1 is DFQATT and CDR2 SNEGSKA (reference sequence). V trimming: 4 bases; J trimming: 4 bases; junction bases outside the gene matches: 10. The RNA, 0.5 to 1 ug, was put through reverse transcription using random hexamers. Across 54 Vbeta and 13 Jbeta, immunoSEQ multiplex PCR amplified TCR beta CDR3. TCRdb passed the immunoSEQ multiplex PCR reads through MiXCR, listing each CDR3 protein once. The sample has about 300,000 distinct CDR3 sequences; about 88% are singletons. Through negative isolation, CD4+ and CD8+ T cells were obtained, while TEMRA cells were enriched using FACS. Broader study findings: An acknowledgment was made by the study that its TCR sequencing and HLA analysis involved relatively few individuals.

The sequence was obtained from a human donor with multiple sclerosis. V is TRBV20-1 and J is TRBJ2-7, with TRBD1 identical over 7 bases. Sample: CD8+ T cells from PBMCs. The CDR3 loop is CSAITGTDYYEQYF. In nucleotides, the CDR3 is TGCAGTGCTATTACCGGGACAGACTATTACGAGCAGTACTTC.